This TCR beta chain was retrieved from a study of cytomegalovirus exposure and HLA in healthy donors. Study information: According to later analysis, the same platform produced the approximately 120 validation and approximately 630 first-cohort repertoires.

Trimming stripped 1 base from V and 8 bases from J, with 18 bases between. The CDR3 contains 15 residues. Germline V gene data show CDR1 as SGHRS and CDR2 as YFSETQ. Study results and limitations: As confirmed in vitro, a few CMV-associated chains were specific for CMV antigens. Most TCR sequences were uncommon, yet certain public TCRs appeared in many donors.

Details on this clone: What it binds is unknown.

The donors were part of the 120-subject validation cohort, which stood apart from the roughly 700-subject first cohort. Sequencing was performed with immunoSEQ multiplex PCR; in TCRdb, only in-frame clones are kept and a portion is missing. This table has 100,000 to 150,000 clones, 89% appearing once. The chain combines TRBV5-1 with TRBJ1-1; D is perhaps TRBD1 (5 bases). The material sequenced was PBMCs. The sequence derives from a woman between 18 and 29 years old in good health and CMV-seronegative. CDR3 loop: CASSLIVATQGEAFF. The DNA of the CDR3 is TGCGCCAGCAGCTTGATTGTAGCAACTCAGGGAGAAGCTTTCTTT. The entire variable domain, with the rest obtained from reference TRBV5-1 and TRBJ1-1, is as follows: KAGVTQTPRYLIKTRGQQVTLSCSPISGHRSVSWYQQTPGQGLQFLFEYFSETQRNKGNFPGRFSGRQFSNSRSEMNVSTLELGDSALYLCASSLIVATQGEAFFGQGTRLTVV.